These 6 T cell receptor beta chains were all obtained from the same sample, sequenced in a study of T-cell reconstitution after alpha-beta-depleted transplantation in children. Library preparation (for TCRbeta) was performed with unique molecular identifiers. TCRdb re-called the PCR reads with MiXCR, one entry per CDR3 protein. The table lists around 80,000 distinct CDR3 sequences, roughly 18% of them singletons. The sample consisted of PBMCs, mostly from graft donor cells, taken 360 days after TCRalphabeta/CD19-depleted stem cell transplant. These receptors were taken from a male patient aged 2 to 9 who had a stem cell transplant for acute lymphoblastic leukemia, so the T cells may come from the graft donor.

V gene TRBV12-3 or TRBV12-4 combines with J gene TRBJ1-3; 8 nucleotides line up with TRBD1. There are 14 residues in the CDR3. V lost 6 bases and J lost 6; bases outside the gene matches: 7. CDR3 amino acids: CASRTGALLNTIYF. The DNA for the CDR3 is TGTGCCAGCAGGACAGGGGCCCTCCTAAACACCATATATTTT.

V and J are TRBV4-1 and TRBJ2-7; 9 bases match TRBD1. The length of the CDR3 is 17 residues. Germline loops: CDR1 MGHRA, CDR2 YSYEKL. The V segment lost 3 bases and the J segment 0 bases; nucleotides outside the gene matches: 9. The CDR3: CASSQLGTGKSSYEQYF. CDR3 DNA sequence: TGCGCCAGCAGCCAGCTTGGGACAGGGAAGAGCTCCTACGAGCAGTACTTC.

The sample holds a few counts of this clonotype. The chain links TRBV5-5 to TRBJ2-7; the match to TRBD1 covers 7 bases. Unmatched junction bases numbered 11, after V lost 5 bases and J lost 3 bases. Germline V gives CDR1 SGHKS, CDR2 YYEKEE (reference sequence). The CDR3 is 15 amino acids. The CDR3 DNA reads TGTGCCAGCAGAGCGGTCCAACAGGGGCACTACGAGCAGTACTTC. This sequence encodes CASRAVQQGHYEQYF.

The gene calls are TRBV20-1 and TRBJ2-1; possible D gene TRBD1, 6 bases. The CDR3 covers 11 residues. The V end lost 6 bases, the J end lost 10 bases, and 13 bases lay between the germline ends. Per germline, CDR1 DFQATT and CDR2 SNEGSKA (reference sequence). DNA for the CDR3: TGCAGTGCAGGACAGTCGGGGGAGCAGTTCTTC. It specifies CSAGQSGEQFF.

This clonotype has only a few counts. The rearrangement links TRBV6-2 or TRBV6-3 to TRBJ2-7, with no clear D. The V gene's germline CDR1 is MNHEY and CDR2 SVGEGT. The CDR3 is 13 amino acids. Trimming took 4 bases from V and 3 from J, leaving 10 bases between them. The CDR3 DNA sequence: TGTGCCAGCAGTTTCCACCACTTCTACGAGCAGTACTTC. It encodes CASSFHHFYEQYF.

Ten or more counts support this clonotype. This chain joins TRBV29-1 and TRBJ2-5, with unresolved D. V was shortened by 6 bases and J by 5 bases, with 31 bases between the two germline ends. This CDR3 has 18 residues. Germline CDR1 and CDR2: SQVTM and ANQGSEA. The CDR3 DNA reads TGCAGCGTAAGATGGCAAGAGACCCAGTACGTAAGGTTGGAGACCCAGTACTTC. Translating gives CSVRWQETQYVRLETQYF.